The rows below give T cell receptor beta chains drawn from one sample of a study of blood T cell repertoires in COVID-19. Sequenced by immunoSEQ multiplex PCR; TCRdb stores in-frame clones only, minus some. The repertoire holds a few hundred thousand clones, with approximately 90% as singletons. The sample was PBMCs or T cells enriched from blood (not recorded which). The source is a man aged 18 to 30 who had recovered from COVID-19. Both conserved end residues are part of each CDR3. D genes are given only for firm matches. Clone size is shown for a subset of rows, as once, few, many or a class of expanded clone.

.,TRBJ1-2,TRBV30,.,TGTGCCTGGAGCCTGGGGGGGGCGAGGGGCTACACCTTC,CAWSLGGARGYTF
.,TRBJ2-2,TRBV7-9,TRBD1,TGTGCCAGCAGCGTGGGACAGGGTATAAACACCGGGGAGCTGTTTTTT,CASSVGQGINTGELFF
.,TRBJ2-1,TRBV7-2,.,TGTGCCAGCAGCTCGCGGTGGTCCGGAGGTGAGCAGTTCTTC,CASSSRWSGGEQFF
once,TRBJ2-5,TRBV6-2/TRBV6-3,.,TGTGCCAGCAGTCCCGGGACTCACATCGCCTCAGAGACCCAGTACTTC,CASSPGTHIASETQYF
.,TRBJ2-1,TRBV4-1,TRBD1,TGCGCCAGCAGCCAAGAGTTGGACAGGGGACAGTTCTTC,CASSQELDRGQFF
.,TRBJ2-1,TRBV2,TRBD2,TGTGCCAGCAGGGGACTAGCGCCGTACAATGAGCAGTTCTTC,CASRGLAPYNEQFF
.,TRBJ1-1,TRBV4-2,.,TGTGCCAGCAGCCAAGAATTAATTCGCGAATCCATGAACACTGAAGCTTTCTTT,CASSQELIRESMNTEAFF
once,TRBJ1-3,TRBV5-1,TRBD1,TGCGCCAGCAGGACGACAGGGTTCGTGGACACCATATATTTT,CASRTTGFVDTIYF
.,TRBJ2-7,TRBV6-2/TRBV6-3,TRBD2,TGTGCCAGCAGTTACTTCGGGACTAGCGGGAAATCCTACGAGCAGTACTTC,CASSYFGTSGKSYEQYF
.,TRBJ2-1,TRBV19,TRBD2,TGTGCCAGTAGTATAGGTCAAGCGGGGGACAATGAGCAGTTCTTC,CASSIGQAGDNEQFF
once,TRBJ2-7,TRBV30,TRBD2,TGTGCCTGTTGGAGCGGGATTGAATACGAGCAGTACTTC,CACWSGIEYEQYF
.,TRBJ2-7,TRBV6-5,TRBD1,TGTGCCAGCAGTTACTCCAGGGGGAATCCGAGGGAGTACTTC,CASSYSRGNPREYF
.,TRBJ1-2,TRBV15,TRBD1,TGTGCCACCAGCACCGGGACAGCTTATTATGGCTACACCTTC,CATSTGTAYYGYTF
.,TRBJ2-7,TRBV28,TRBD1,TGTGCCAGCACCTCCGGGACAGGGTTATTTGAGCAGTACTTC,CASTSGTGLFEQYF
.,TRBJ2-2,TRBV13,TRBD2,TGTGCCAGCAGCCAGGGACTAGCGGGGATGAACACCGGGGAGCTGTTTTTT,CASSQGLAGMNTGELFF
.,TRBJ2-3,TRBV5-1,.,TGCGCCAGCAGCTTGGGGCTCGGCGGGGACCCAGATACGCAGTATTTT,CASSLGLGGDPDTQYF
.,TRBJ1-1,TRBV6-5,.,TGTGCCAGCAGTTTGACCAACAGGAACACTGAAGCTTTCTTT,CASSLTNRNTEAFF
.,TRBJ2-7,TRBV27,TRBD2,TGTGCCAGTCCCGTCGCTAGCGGGAGGGCAACCTACGAGCAGTACTTC,CASPVASGRATYEQYF
.,TRBJ1-2,TRBV28,.,TGTGCCAGCAGTTCCCAGGGGAATGGCTACACCTTC,CASSSQGNGYTF